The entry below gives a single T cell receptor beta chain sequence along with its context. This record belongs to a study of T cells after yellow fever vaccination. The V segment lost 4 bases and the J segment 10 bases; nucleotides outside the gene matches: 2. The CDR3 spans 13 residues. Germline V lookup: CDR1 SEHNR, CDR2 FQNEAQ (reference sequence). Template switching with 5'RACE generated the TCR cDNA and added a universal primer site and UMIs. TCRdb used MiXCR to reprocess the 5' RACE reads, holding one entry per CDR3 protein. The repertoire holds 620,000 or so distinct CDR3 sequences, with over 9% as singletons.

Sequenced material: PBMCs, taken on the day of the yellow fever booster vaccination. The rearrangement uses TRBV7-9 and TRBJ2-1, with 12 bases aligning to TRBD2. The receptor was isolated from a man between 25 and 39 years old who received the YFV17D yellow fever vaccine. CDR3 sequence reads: CASSSSGRGEQFF. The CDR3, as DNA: TGTGCCAGCAGCTCTAGCGGGAGGGGGGAGCAGTTCTTC.